The TCR beta chain described here comes from a study of TIL therapy for anti-PD-1-resistant metastatic lung cancer. Study as a whole: Tumors had a median PD-L1 proportion score of about 6.6%. Tumors carried a median about 1.5 non-synonymous mutations per megabase.

This was the immunoSEQ v3 assay. Method: immunoSEQ multiplex PCR; TCRdb's copy keeps in-frame clones and lacks some. The repertoire holds about 60,000 clones, with about two thirds as singletons. Deletions cut 4 bases from V and 5 bases from J, with 10 bases between. The length of the CDR3 is 13 residues. From germline, CDR1 is SGHNT and CDR2 YYREEE (reference sequence). Time point given: pre-treatment sample, taken before nivolumab and TIL therapy. This sequence joins TRBV5-4 and TRBJ2-1; no firm D call. Specimen: blood, collected at baseline. The TCR was taken from a person aged 25-85 years with non-small cell lung cancer. The CDR3 nucleotides read TGTGCCAGCAGCCGTTCTAGGGACAATGAGCAGTTCTTC. It codes for CASSRSRDNEQFF. The full variable domain, with the rest looked up from reference TRBV5-4 and TRBJ2-1, is ETGVTQSPTHLIKTRGQQVTLRCSSQSGHNTVSWYQQALGQGPQFIFQYYREEENGRGNFPPRFSGLQFPNYSSELNVNALELDDSALYLCASSRSRDNEQFFGPGTRLTVL.